These 22 T cell receptor beta chains came from one sample sequenced in a study of blood T cell repertoires in COVID-19. The protocol was immunoSEQ multiplex PCR, while the TCRdb copy is restricted to in-frame clones and leaves out a portion. Among some 300,000 clones listed, nearly 90% were seen once. The sequencing input was PBMCs or T cells enriched from blood (not recorded which). Receptor source: a woman aged 30 to 39 who had recovered from COVID-19.

The V and J genes are TRBV24-1 and TRBJ2-3; TRBD2 aligns across 8 bases. Per the germline V gene, CDR1 is KGHDR and CDR2 is SFDVKD. J gave up 4 bases and V 4 bases, and 18 bases lay outside the gene matches. There are 19 residues in the CDR3. The CDR3, as DNA: TGTGCCACCAGTGACGGCGCTTGGGGAGCGGGAGTGGGGGCAGATACGCAGTATTTT. Translated: CATSDGAWGAGVGADTQYF.

This clone has a single count. The genes are TRBV19 and TRBJ2-5, with D tentatively TRBD1 (6 bases). In germline, CDR1 is LNHDA, CDR2 SQIVND (reference sequence). This CDR3 region has 13 residues. The ends were cut back, 6 bases at V and 1 base at J, with 9 bases in the middle. This chain's CDR3 is CASRGTPQETQYF. As DNA, the CDR3 is TGTGCCAGTAGGGGGACACCCCAAGAGACCCAGTACTTC.

The rearrangement links TRBV10-3 to TRBJ2-3; tentatively, D is TRBD2 (5 bases). Germline V gives CDR1 ENHRY, CDR2 SYGVKD. V was clipped by 6 bases and J by 4 bases, with 14 bases between them. The CDR3 has 14 residues. The CDR3: CAIRPAGEADTQYF. CDR3 sequence (DNA): TGTGCCATCAGACCGGCGGGCGAAGCAGATACGCAGTATTTT.

The gene calls are TRBV7-9 and TRBJ1-6; D remains ambiguous. The ends were cut back, 4 bases at V and 9 bases at J, with 7 bases in the middle. Per the germline V gene, CDR1 is SEHNR and CDR2 is FQNEAQ (reference sequence). This CDR3 region has 12 residues. CDR3 DNA sequence: TGTGCCAGCAGCTCCACGGGTTCACCCCTCCACTTT. Translation gives CASSSTGSPLHF.

The chain couples TRBV5-1 to TRBJ2-2; 14 bases map to TRBD2. Germline trimming cut 2 bases from V and 4 bases from J; bases unmatched to any gene: 13. Germline values: CDR1 SGHRS, CDR2 YFSETQ. The CDR3 spans 20 residues. This chain's CDR3 is CASSFRSGRTSGGITGELFF. The CDR3 nucleotides are TGCGCCAGCAGCTTCAGGTCGGGGAGGACTAGCGGGGGGATCACCGGGGAGCTGTTTTTT.

The rearrangement joins TRBV6-2 or TRBV6-3 to TRBJ1-5, with 10 bases matching TRBD1. The CDR3 is 16 amino acids. Germline CDR1 is MNHEY and CDR2 is SVGEGT. The V gene end was trimmed by 4 bases and the J gene end by 7 bases; junction bases not matched to a gene: 10. The CDR3 DNA reads TGTGCCAGCAGTTCGGGACAGGGGAGCCCTATCCAGCCCCAGCATTTT. It specifies CASSSGQGSPIQPQHF.

This sequence joins TRBV19 and TRBJ2-1, with D tentatively TRBD1 (6 bases). The V gene's germline CDR1 is LNHDA and CDR2 SQIVND (reference sequence). V gave up 7 bases and J gave up 0 bases, with 13 bases separating them. The CDR3 has 15 amino acids. The CDR3 loop is CASKPQGLSYNEQFF. The CDR3 DNA reads as TGTGCCAGTAAACCCCAGGGGCTCTCCTACAATGAGCAGTTCTTC. The full variable domain, its missing parts supplied by reference TRBV19 and TRBJ2-1, is DGGITQSPKYLFRKEGQNVTLSCEQNLNHDAMYWYRQDPGQGLRLIYYSQIVNDFQKGDIAEGYSVSREKKESFPLTVTSAQKNPTAFYLCASKPQGLSYNEQFFGPGTRLTVL.

The rearrangement links TRBV29-1 to TRBJ2-5; D ambiguous. With 5 bases removed from V and 4 bases from J, the gap between germline ends came to 17 bases. Germline CDR1 SQVTM, CDR2 ANQGSEA. The CDR3 contains 14 residues. CDR3 DNA sequence: TGCAGCGTTACACTAACGGTGGTAGGAGAGACCCAGTACTTC. Translation: CSVTLTVVGETQYF.

The gene calls are TRBV6-5 and TRBJ1-6; 7 bases map to TRBD1. With V trimmed by 11 bases and J by 5 bases, 6 bases remained unmatched. CDR1 and CDR2 (germline): MNHEY, SVGAGI. The CDR3 loop spans 13 amino acids. CDR3 sequence (DNA): TGTGCCGGAGGGGACAGAGATAATTCACCCCTCCACTTT. Its protein is CAGGDRDNSPLHF.

Only a few counts were recorded for this clone. This chain uses TRBV14 with TRBJ2-2; 7 nucleotides line up with TRBD2. Trimming at V came to 4 bases and at J to 4 bases, leaving 18 bases not matched to a gene. Per the germline V gene, CDR1 is SGHDN and CDR2 is FVKESK. The CDR3 runs to 19 residues. CDR3 region: CASSLGPARSGLSTGELFF. CDR3 nucleotides: TGTGCCAGCAGCCTGGGACCAGCTCGATCGGGACTATCCACCGGGGAGCTGTTTTTT.

The CDR3 DNA is TGTGCCAGCAGCCACATACAGGGGATGAAGGGTAACGAGCAGTACTTC. Translated: CASSHIQGMKGNEQYF. The genes are TRBV11-2 and TRBJ2-7; 7 positions match TRBD1. This CDR3 contains 16 residues. Germline CDR1 reads SGHAT; CDR2 reads FQNNGV. The J segment lost 5 bases and the V segment lost 5 bases, leaving 15 bases of the junction unmatched.

CDR3: CASSLGLAGTYNEQFF. The CDR3 nucleotides are TGTGCCAGCAGCTTAGGACTAGCGGGAACCTACAATGAGCAGTTCTTC. The V call is TRBV7-6, the J call TRBJ2-1; 11 bases map to TRBD2. Germline CDR1 SGHVS, CDR2 FNYEAQ. This CDR3 has 16 residues. The V gene end was trimmed by 1 base and the J gene end by 2 bases; junction bases not matched to a gene: 1.

CDR3 DNA sequence: TGTGCCAGCAGTCTCCTCCGACTAGCGGGGAAATACAATGAGCAGTTCTTC. This gives the protein CASSLLRLAGKYNEQFF. The genes are TRBV27 and TRBJ2-1; 11 bases align to TRBD2. Germline V gene sequence: CDR1 MNHEY, CDR2 SMNVEV (reference sequence). Trimming at V came to 5 bases and at J to 4 bases, leaving 10 bases not matched to a gene. The CDR3 has 17 amino acids.

This chain links TRBV28 with TRBJ1-2; D is possibly TRBD1 (5 bases). Trimming removed 5 bases at V and 4 bases at J, with 11 bases between. Germline V gives CDR1 MDHEN, CDR2 SYDVKM. The CDR3 sequence is 13 residues long. The CDR3 protein is CASSLGLVYGYTF. CDR3 nucleotide sequence: TGTGCCAGCAGTCTGGGACTAGTCTATGGCTACACCTTC.

The CDR3 spells CASSLEVGGAETQYF. CDR3 coding DNA: TGTGCCAGCAGCTTAGAAGTCGGGGGGGCGGAGACCCAGTACTTC. The J gene is TRBJ2-5, the V gene TRBV11-3; TRBD2 matches 8 bases. The ends lost 0 bases at V and 5 bases at J; junction bases unmatched: 5. The CDR3 is 15 amino acids. Germline-derived CDR1 and CDR2 are SGHNT and YENEEA.

The chain couples TRBV28 to TRBJ1-1; weak D call: TRBD1 (6 bases). CDR1 is MDHEN, CDR2 SYDVKM, per germline. V lost 8 bases and J 4 bases, leaving 20 bases between the germline ends. CDR3 length: 15 residues. This CDR3 is CASPPYTGPTTEAFF. DNA of the CDR3: TGTGCCAGCCCTCCTTACACAGGGCCGACCACTGAAGCTTTCTTT.

The genes are TRBV7-9 and TRBJ1-2; 9 bases match TRBD1. This CDR3 has 16 amino acids. Trimming removed 5 bases from V and 1 base from J; junction bases left unmatched: 8. CDR1 is SEHNR, CDR2 FQNEAQ, per germline (reference sequence). The CDR3 coding sequence is TGTGCCAGCAGCCCGGGGGGACAGGGAAGTAACTATGGCTACACCTTC. Translation gives CASSPGGQGSNYGYTF.

The chain has TRBV28 and TRBJ1-1, with 9 positions matching TRBD1. Trimming at V came to 9 bases and at J to 4 bases, leaving 3 bases not matched to a gene. Per the germline V gene, CDR1 is MDHEN and CDR2 is SYDVKM. CDR3 length equals 12 residues. This CDR3 reads CASYRGLTEAFF. CDR3 DNA sequence: TGTGCCAGTTACAGGGGGCTCACTGAAGCTTTCTTT.

The chain carries TRBV7-9 and TRBJ1-1; 10 bases fit TRBD1. This CDR3 is built from 17 residues. V lost 2 bases to trimming and J lost 2 bases; unmatched junction nucleotides: 8. Germline loops: CDR1 SEHNR, CDR2 FQNEAQ (reference sequence). Written as DNA, the CDR3 is TGTGCCAGCAGCTTAACTATAGGGACAGGGGCAAACACTGAAGCTTTCTTT. Its translation is CASSLTIGTGANTEAFF. The full variable domain, rest sourced from reference TRBV7-9 and TRBJ1-1, is DTGVSQNPRHKITKRGQNVTFRCDPISEHNRLYWYRQTLGQGPEFLTYFQNEAQLEKSRLLSDRFSAERPKGSFSTLEIQRTEQGDSAMYLCASSLTIGTGANTEAFFGQGTRLTVV.

CDR3 in DNA: TGTGCCAGCAGCACGAGAGGGGGCTTCAACTATGGCTACACCTTC. Encoded protein: CASSTRGGFNYGYTF. V is TRBV28 and J is TRBJ1-2; the match to TRBD1 covers 7 bases. Trimming took 6 bases from V and 2 from J; bases not matched to a gene: 9. This CDR3 comprises 15 residues. The germline gives CDR1 MDHEN, CDR2 SYDVKM.

CDR3 sequence (DNA): TGTGCCAGCAGCTTATCGGGACTAGGTAACACCGGGGAGCTGTTTTTT. Translation gives CASSLSGLGNTGELFF. The gene calls are TRBV7-3 and TRBJ2-2, with 8 positions matching TRBD2. Losses at the gene ends were 2 bases for V and 2 bases for J; bases not matched to a gene: 4. CDR3 length equals 16 residues. In germline, CDR1 is SGHTA, CDR2 FQGTGA.

V gene TRBV3-1 (or the pseudogene TRBV3-2) combines with J gene TRBJ2-1, with 12 nucleotides matching TRBD2. There are 18 residues in the CDR3. The germline CDR1 and CDR2 sequences are LGHDT and YNNKEL (reference sequence). J was trimmed by 0 bases and V by 4 bases; bases with no gene match: 7. The CDR3 region is CASSPSTSGGFSYNEQFF. As DNA, the CDR3 is TGTGCCAGCAGCCCATCCACTAGCGGGGGGTTCTCCTACAATGAGCAGTTCTTC.